This passage covers 22 T cell receptor beta chains from one sample sequenced in a study of T cells after yellow fever vaccination. MiXCR was run by TCRdb on the 5' RACE reads, yielding one entry per CDR3 protein. The data show some 250,000 distinct CDR3 sequences, 3.6% seen once. The sample consisted of PBMCs, taken 15 days after the yellow fever booster vaccination. These TCRs come from a man between 18 and 29 years old who received the YFV17D yellow fever vaccine.

The V call is TRBV27, the J call TRBJ1-2, with TRBD1 identical over 7 bases. Germline loops: CDR1 MNHEY, CDR2 SMNVEV (reference sequence). Unmatched junction bases numbered 9, after V lost 0 bases and J lost 8 bases. CDR3 length: 15 amino acids. CDR3 in DNA: TGTGCCAGCAGTTTATCTGGGACAGTCCTTCTGGGCTACACCTTC. Its translation is CASSLSGTVLLGYTF.

This clonotype was observed at least ten times. The genes are TRBV6-6 and TRBJ1-1, with D possibly TRBD1 on 5 matching bases. V lost 7 bases and J lost 1, with 13 bases in between. This CDR3 contains 14 residues. Germline-derived CDR1 and CDR2 are MNHNY and SVGAGI (reference sequence). CDR3 sequence reads: CASTLQEANTEAFF. Written as DNA, the CDR3 is TGTGCCAGCACCCTACAGGAAGCGAACACTGAAGCTTTCTTT.

Many counts were recorded for this clonotype. The chain employs TRBV5-4 and TRBJ2-2; D gene ambiguous. Deletions cut 6 bases from V and 3 bases from J, with 15 bases between. Germline V gene lookup returns CDR1 SGHNT and CDR2 YYREEE (reference sequence). The CDR3 covers 15 residues. The CDR3 sequence: CASTYTLGYTGELFF. As DNA, the CDR3 is TGTGCCAGCACCTATACCCTAGGGTACACCGGGGAGCTGTTTTTT. Variable domain in full (rest from reference TRBV5-4 and TRBJ2-2): ETGVTQSPTHLIKTRGQQVTLRCSSQSGHNTVSWYQQALGQGPQFIFQYYREEENGRGNFPPRFSGLQFPNYSSELNVNALELDDSALYLCASTYTLGYTGELFFGEGSRLTVL.

This clonotype showed up many times. The chain employs TRBV29-1 and TRBJ2-1; 7 nucleotides align to TRBD2. In germline, CDR1 is SQVTM, CDR2 ANQGSEA. V lost 3 bases, J lost 4 bases, and 12 bases stayed unmatched. This CDR3 region has 16 residues. The CDR3 loop reads CSVDGSSGVSYNEQFF. The CDR3 DNA reads TGCAGCGTTGATGGGTCTAGCGGTGTTAGTTACAATGAGCAGTTCTTC.

This clonotype was seen ten or more times. The rearrangement links TRBV12-3 or TRBV12-4 to TRBJ2-7; D possibly uses TRBD1 or TRBD2 (6 bases each). V dropped 3 bases and J dropped 4 bases, with 22 bases sitting between them. This CDR3 region has 17 residues. In DNA form, the CDR3 reads TGTGCCAGCAGTTTGGGTTCGCCGGGGGCGATCTCTTACGAGCAGTACGTC. This encodes CASSLGSPGAISYEQYV.

This clonotype was counted many times. This rearrangement joins TRBV29-1 to TRBJ2-5; 12 bases align to TRBD2. Per germline, CDR1 SQVTM and CDR2 ANQGSEA. V shed 6 bases and J 2 bases; nucleotides not matched to a gene: 4. The length of the CDR3 is 14 residues. The CDR3 here is CSVVLAGGQETQYF. In DNA form, the CDR3 reads TGCAGCGTAGTACTAGCGGGGGGACAAGAGACCCAGTACTTC.

This clonotype was seen ten or more times. This sequence joins TRBV6-5 and TRBJ1-1; 8 nucleotides match TRBD1. The junction had 7 bases not matched to a gene; V was cut back by 4 bases and J by 12 bases. CDR1 is MNHEY, CDR2 SVGAGI, per germline. This CDR3 is 12 amino acids long. The CDR3 nucleotides read TGTGCCAGCAGTTCGGACAGGGCGAGGACTTTCTTT. Translated, it gives CASSSDRARTFF.

The table lists this clonotype with many counts. CDR3 coding DNA: TGTGCCAGCAGAGCCCTGGTACTCGGGCAGTTCTTC. The encoded protein is CASRALVLGQFF. The chain couples TRBV7-2 to TRBJ2-1; D is ambiguous. CDR1 and CDR2 (germline): SGHTA, FQGNSA. The CDR3 length is 12 residues. Trimming cost V 6 bases and J 12 bases, with 15 bases left between them. Using reference TRBV7-2 and TRBJ2-1 for the parts outside the CDR3, the full variable domain is GAGVSQSPSNKVTEKGKDVELRCDPISGHTALYWYRQSLGQGLEFLIYFQGNSAPDKSGLPSDRFSAERTGGSVSTLTIQRTQQEDSAVYLCASRALVLGQFFGPGTRLTVL.

This clonotype was detected many times. The chain couples TRBV9 to TRBJ1-2; a weak D match, TRBD1 (5 bases). V was pared by 0 bases and J by 0 bases, with 9 bases between. The CDR3 contains 15 residues. Germline lookup yields CDR1 SGDLS and CDR2 YYNGEE. In DNA form, the CDR3 reads TGTGCCAGCAGCGTAGATGGGGGGGCTAACTATGGCTACACCTTC. It translates to CASSVDGGANYGYTF.

This clonotype has a count of ten or more. The chain has TRBV7-9 and TRBJ2-1, with a possible D match to TRBD2 (5 bases). The CDR3 is made up of 13 amino acids. Per the germline V gene, CDR1 is SEHNR and CDR2 is FQNEAQ (reference sequence). Trimming cost V 1 base and J 6 bases, with 7 bases left between them. CDR3 residues: CASSLVTTNEQFF. The CDR3 nucleotides read TGTGCCAGCAGCTTAGTGACTACCAATGAGCAGTTCTTC.

This clonotype was counted ten times or more. The rearrangement links TRBV7-6 to TRBJ2-7; maybe TRBD1 (5 bases). The CDR3 covers 17 residues. Looked up from germline, CDR1 is SGHVS and CDR2 is FNYEAQ. V gave up 1 base and J gave up 2 bases, with 18 bases separating them. The CDR3 sequence: CASSLGGLTAFPYEQYF. Here the CDR3 DNA reads TGTGCCAGCAGCTTAGGAGGTTTGACAGCCTTCCCCTACGAGCAGTACTTC. Full variable domain (outside the CDR3, taken from reference TRBV7-6 and TRBJ2-7): GAGVSQSPRYKVTKRGQDVALRCDPISGHVSLYWYRQALGQGPEFLTYFNYEAQQDKSGLPNDRFSAERPEGSISTLTIQRTEQRDSAMYRCASSLGGLTAFPYEQYFGPGTRLTVT.

In its sample, this clonotype was seen many times. The V gene is TRBV6-2 or TRBV6-3, the J gene TRBJ2-1; D is undetermined. Germline assignment: CDR1 MNHEY and CDR2 SVGEGT. Trimming removed 5 bases from V and 0 bases from J, with 11 bases in between. This CDR3 spans 15 amino acids. This CDR3 is CASSPDVSSYNEQFF. The CDR3 DNA reads TGTGCCAGCAGTCCAGACGTAAGCTCCTACAATGAGCAGTTCTTC.

This clonotype was seen at least ten times. V is TRBV3-1 and J is TRBJ1-1; weak D call: TRBD1 (6 bases). From germline, CDR1 is LGHDT and CDR2 YNNKEL (reference sequence). Trimming left V 0 bases short and J 9 bases short, with 11 bases between. This CDR3 is 13 amino acids long. For the CDR3, the DNA is TGTGCCAGCAGCCAAGAACAGGGAGGAAAAGCTTTCTTT. This encodes CASSQEQGGKAFF.

There are many counts of this clonotype. The chain employs TRBV7-9 and TRBJ2-5, with 8 positions matching TRBD2. The CDR3 runs to 17 residues. Germline V gene data show CDR1 as SEHNR and CDR2 as FQNEAQ (reference sequence). With 2 bases clipped from V and 5 bases from J, the junction kept 13 bases outside the gene matches. CDR3 sequence: CASSLFPAGETWETQYF. DNA of the CDR3: TGTGCCAGCAGCTTATTTCCAGCGGGGGAGACGTGGGAGACCCAGTACTTC.

This clonotype appeared many times. The V and J genes are TRBV2 and TRBJ2-1, with D possibly TRBD1 on 6 matching bases. This CDR3 has 13 amino acids. Per germline, CDR1 SNHLY and CDR2 FYNNEI. V was pared by 8 bases and J by 2 bases, with 10 bases between. The CDR3 DNA follows: TGTGCCAGCGGTAGGACAGCCTACAATGAGCAGTTCTTC. It translates to CASGRTAYNEQFF.

A note on this clonotype: This could be a read error, since a much larger clone is one nucleotide away. J is TRBJ1-1 and V is TRBV9; 8 nucleotides agree with TRBD1. Germline CDR1 and CDR2: SGDLS and YYNGEE. CDR3 length: 15 amino acids. V was clipped by 0 bases and J by 3 bases; unmatched bases: 4. CDR3 sequence (DNA): TGTGCCAGCAGCGTAGGGACAGGGTCGTACACTGAAGCTTTCTTT. The encoded protein is CASSVGTGSYTEAFF.

This clonotype came up a few times. The chain employs TRBV5-1 and TRBJ2-5; 7 nucleotides align to TRBD2. V lost 1 base, J lost 2 bases, and 5 bases stayed unmatched. CDR1 and CDR2 from the germline V gene are SGHRS and YFSETQ. CDR3 length equals 15 residues. The CDR3 DNA reads TGCGCCAGCAGCTTGAGCAGCGGGGCTCAAGAGACCCAGTACTTC. Protein product: CASSLSSGAQETQYF.

Ten or more counts support this clonotype. This rearrangement joins TRBV6-5 to TRBJ2-3; no firm D call. CDR1 and CDR2 (germline): MNHEY, SVGAGI. This CDR3 region has 13 residues. The V gene lost 0 bases and the J gene lost 5 bases, with 6 bases spanning the gap. The CDR3: CASSYSPGDTQYF. DNA for the CDR3: TGTGCCAGCAGTTACTCACCAGGAGATACGCAGTATTTT.

This clonotype was counted ten times or more. This chain joins TRBV4-1 and TRBJ1-2, with no clear D. The CDR3 is made up of 14 amino acids. CDR1 is MGHRA, CDR2 YSYEKL, per germline. The V gene lost 4 bases and the J gene lost 3 bases, with 12 bases spanning the gap. Here the CDR3 DNA reads TGCGCCAGCAGCCGTCCGGACGCCCACTATGGCTACACCTTC. Encoded protein: CASSRPDAHYGYTF.

In its sample, this clonotype was seen many times. This sequence joins TRBV6-2 or TRBV6-3 and TRBJ2-5, with D hard to call. The CDR3 consists of 13 residues. Germline lookup yields CDR1 MNHEY and CDR2 SVGEGT. Trimming pared 3 bases from V and 5 bases from J, leaving 10 bases between. The CDR3 region is CASSYGPGETQYF. Written as DNA, the CDR3 is TGTGCCAGCAGTTATGGACCGGGTGAGACCCAGTACTTC.

This clonotype was counted ten times or more. J is TRBJ2-3 and V is TRBV20-1; D uncertain. The CDR3 is 15 residues long. The V gene's germline CDR1 is DFQATT and CDR2 SNEGSKA (reference sequence). V was clipped by 0 bases and J by 4 bases, with 14 bases between them. The DNA for the CDR3 is TGCAGTGCTAGAGATCTGCTGCGGCGGCCAGATACGCAGTATTTT. It specifies CSARDLLRRPDTQYF.

This clonotype was recorded at least ten times. The gene calls are TRBV7-2 and TRBJ2-1; possibly TRBD1 for D (5 bases). Germline-derived CDR1 and CDR2 are SGHTA and FQGNSA. Trimming pared 2 bases from V and 5 bases from J, leaving 10 bases between. This CDR3 has 14 residues. CDR3 in amino acids: CASSLLARDNEQFF. Here the CDR3 DNA reads TGTGCCAGCAGCTTACTCGCCAGGGACAATGAGCAGTTCTTC.